This TCR beta chain came from a study of graft-versus-host responses after intestinal transplantation. Overall study results and limits: Recipient-marrow GvH clones were detected, some having first appeared in ileum or blood. Early post-transplant HvG declines tracked with peak circulating GvH clone levels.

The source of post-transplant bone marrow was the posterior iliac crest or another site. Produced via immunoSEQ multiplex PCR; TCRdb's table is partial and in-frame only. The table records around 71,000 clones, roughly 89% of them present only once. Trimming removed 4 bases from V and 2 bases from J, with 14 bases in between. Germline-derived CDR1 and CDR2 are MNHEY and SVGAGI. This CDR3 has 16 amino acids. Remarks on this clone: The target antigen is unknown.

This sequence was found in a human patient who received an intestinal transplant, so some T cells may come from the graft donor. The source material was bone marrow, sampled roughly 110 weeks after intestinal transplantation. This chain links TRBV6-5 with TRBJ2-2; TRBD2 is a possible D gene (6 bases). The CDR3 region is CASSLWGTSNTGELFF. CDR3 nucleotides: TGTGCCAGCAGTTTATGGGGGACTTCTAACACCGGGGAGCTGTTTTTT.